This T cell receptor (beta chain) stems from a study of T cell clonality in common variable immunodeficiency. Profiling relied on immunoSEQ multiplex PCR, and the TCRdb table lists in-frame clones only, not all of them. The data show roughly 34,000 clones, with none appearing a single time. The study, taken as a whole, reports: Compared with healthy controls, CVID subjects showed increased TCRbeta clonality, mostly in about a third. CVID subjects shared fewer TCRbeta clones than healthy controls did.

Germline CDR1 reads SGHDT; CDR2 reads YYEEEE. The CDR3 contains 14 residues. With 4 bases removed from V and 10 bases from J, the gap between germline ends came to 15 bases. This clone occurred many times. Its antigen is still unknown. The read ends 3 residues before the CDR3 terminus; that terminus is restored from the germline J gene. This rearrangement joins TRBV5-6 to TRBJ1-6; D may be TRBD1 (6 bases). The receptor was isolated from a person aged 18 to 75 in good health. The sample consisted of peripheral blood mononuclear cells. The CDR3 here is CASSPRQDASPLHF. CDR3 bases read: TGTGCCAGCAGCCCAAGACAGGATGCCTCACCC.